This T cell receptor beta chain was recorded in a study of identical twins listed by TCRdb under 2016. For the wider study: TCR alpha and beta repertoires from monozygotic twins, unrelated adults of various ages and cord blood were deep-sequenced to test whether fetal clonotypes persist. Replicate twin experiments were performed at different times using different library preparation protocols to rule out contamination. Study-wide findings and limitations: Compared with coincidental sharing between unrelated individuals, out-of-frame TCR alpha sequences shared between twins had an excess of sequences with low generation probability. Zero-insertion analyses could be partly confounded by invariant T cells such as MAIT and iNKT, though diverse VJ usage argued against such confounding for most clonotypes. Because the same donors could not be followed over many years, the conclusions depended on cross-sectional statistical analysis. In monozygotic twins, recombination models systematically underestimated out-of-frame TCR alpha sharing, but the models matched the sharing seen between unrelated individuals. A weaker excess of twin sharing was found in beta out-of-frame sequences because the signal-to-noise ratio was lowered by fewer shared sequences. Abundant cord blood beta clonotypes had fewer insertions, young adult naive repertoires showed a similar but weaker trend, and memory repertoires showed no such trend.

CDR1 and CDR2, per the germline V gene, are SGHRS and YFSETQ. From the cysteine up to the phenylalanine, the CDR3 has a length of 15 residues. Only the CDR3 part of the read is kept: 45 bases, read in frame from the first base. The germline V end is reduced by 4 bases and the J end by 4 bases; junction bases left unmatched: 6. The library was built by means of 5' RACE. The instrument was an Illumina HiSeq 2000. A universal primer binding site was added through template switching, and the final cDNA carried a unique molecular identifier so that TCR cDNA molecules could be counted accurately. First-strand cDNA for TCR alpha and beta chains was synthesized from specific primers in the conserved constant-segment region. To control for contamination, every cDNA library carried two barcodes: a SMART-Mk sample barcode plus Illumina barcodes. TruSeq adapter sequences along with Illumina sample barcodes were introduced in two successive PCR steps. The Illumina HiSeq platform was used with custom primers to sequence TCR alpha and beta cDNA libraries. The authors processed their data as follows. MiGEC was used to process raw reads and extract unique molecular identifiers, and MiXCR was used to find CDR3 positions. Recombination models were inferred per individual with the repgenHMM and IGoR tools using an EM algorithm. The analysis of shared clonotypes was done with the tcR package in R, with sharing normalized by the product of cloneset sizes. To study raw recombination without the effects of thymic and clonal selection, out-of-frame nonproductive sequences were analyzed. The raw public reads went through TCRdb reprocessing: fastp at Q25, MiXCR clone calling, in-frame beta chains kept. A single entry per CDR3 protein holds the most common genes and DNA from its merged rows. What appears here as the V and J calls and clone size reflects TCRdb's work, not the paper's. The sample records more than 1.5 million distinct CDR3 sequences, more than 30% of which are singletons. About 0.3% of the sample comes from the top ten.

Every donor was a healthy Caucasian. This clonotype has more than one count but fewer than ten. Its target antigen remains unknown. Per-nucleotide qualities are absent, and no much larger clonotype sits a single base away. The chain is encoded by TRBV5-1 joined to TRBJ2-1; TRBD2 agrees with 9 junctional bases. The sample was cord blood. The TCR comes from a newborn girl in good health. The nucleotide sequence reads TGCGCCAGCAGCCAAAAACTAGCGGGTTACAATGAGCAGTTCTTC. This encodes CASSQKLAGYNEQFF.